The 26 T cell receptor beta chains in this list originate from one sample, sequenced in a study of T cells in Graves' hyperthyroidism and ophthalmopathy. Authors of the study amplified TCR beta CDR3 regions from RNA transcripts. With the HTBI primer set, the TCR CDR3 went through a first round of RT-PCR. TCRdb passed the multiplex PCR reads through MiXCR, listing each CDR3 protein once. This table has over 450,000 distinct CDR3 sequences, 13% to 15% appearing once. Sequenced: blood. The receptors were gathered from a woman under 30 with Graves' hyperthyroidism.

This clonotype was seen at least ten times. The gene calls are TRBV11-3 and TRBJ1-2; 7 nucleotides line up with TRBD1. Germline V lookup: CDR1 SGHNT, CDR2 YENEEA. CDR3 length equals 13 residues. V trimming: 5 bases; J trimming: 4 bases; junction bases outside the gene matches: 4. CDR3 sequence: CASSPGGGYGYTF. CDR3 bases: TGTGCCAGCAGCCCAGGGGGGGGCTATGGCTACACCTTC.

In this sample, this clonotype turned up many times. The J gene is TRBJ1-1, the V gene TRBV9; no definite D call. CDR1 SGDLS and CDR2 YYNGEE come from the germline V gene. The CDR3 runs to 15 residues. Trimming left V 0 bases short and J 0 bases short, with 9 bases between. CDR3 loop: CASSVGLSLNTEAFF. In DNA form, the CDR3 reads TGTGCCAGCAGCGTAGGACTTTCCCTGAACACTGAAGCTTTCTTT.

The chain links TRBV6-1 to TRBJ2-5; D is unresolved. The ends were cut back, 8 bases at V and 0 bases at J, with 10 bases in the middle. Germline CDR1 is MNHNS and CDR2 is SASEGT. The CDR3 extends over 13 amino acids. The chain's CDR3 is CASGKFYQETQYF. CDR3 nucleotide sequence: TGTGCCAGCGGCAAGTTCTACCAAGAGACCCAGTACTTC.

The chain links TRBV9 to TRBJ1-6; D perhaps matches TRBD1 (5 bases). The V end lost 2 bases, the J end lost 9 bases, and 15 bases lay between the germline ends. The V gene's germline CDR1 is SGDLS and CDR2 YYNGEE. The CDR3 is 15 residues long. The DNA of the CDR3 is TGTGCCAGCAGCGTGACAGACCGATCTCCTTCACCCCTCCACTTT. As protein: CASSVTDRSPSPLHF.

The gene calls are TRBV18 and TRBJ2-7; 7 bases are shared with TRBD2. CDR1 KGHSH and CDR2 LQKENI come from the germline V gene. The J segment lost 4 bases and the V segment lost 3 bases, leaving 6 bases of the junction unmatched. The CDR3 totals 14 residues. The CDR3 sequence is CASSPRGRVYEQYF. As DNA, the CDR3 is TGTGCCAGCTCACCCCGCGGGAGAGTATACGAGCAGTACTTC.

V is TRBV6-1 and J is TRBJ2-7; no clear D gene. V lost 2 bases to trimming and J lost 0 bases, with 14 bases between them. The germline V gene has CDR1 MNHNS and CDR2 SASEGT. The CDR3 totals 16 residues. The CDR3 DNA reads TGTGCCAGCAGTGAATATCAACAGATGAGCTCCTACGAGCAGTACGTC. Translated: CASSEYQQMSSYEQYV.

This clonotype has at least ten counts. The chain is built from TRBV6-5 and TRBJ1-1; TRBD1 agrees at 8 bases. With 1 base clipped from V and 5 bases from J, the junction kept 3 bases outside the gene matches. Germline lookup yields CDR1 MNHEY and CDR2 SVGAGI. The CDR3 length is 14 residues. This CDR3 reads CASSYLGQATEAFF. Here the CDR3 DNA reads TGTGCCAGCAGTTACTTGGGACAGGCAACTGAAGCTTTCTTT.

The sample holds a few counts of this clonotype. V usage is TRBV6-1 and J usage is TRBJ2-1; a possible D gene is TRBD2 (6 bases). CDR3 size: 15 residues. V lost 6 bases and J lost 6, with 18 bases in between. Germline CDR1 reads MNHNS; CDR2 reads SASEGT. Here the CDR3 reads CASRLLAWGSNEQFF. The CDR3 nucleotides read TGTGCCAGCAGGCTTCTAGCGTGGGGCTCCAATGAGCAGTTCTTC.

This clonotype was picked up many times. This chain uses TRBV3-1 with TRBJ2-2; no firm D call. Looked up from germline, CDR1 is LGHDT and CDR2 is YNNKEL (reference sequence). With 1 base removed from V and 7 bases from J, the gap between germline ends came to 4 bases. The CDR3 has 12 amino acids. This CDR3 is CASSQGGGELFF. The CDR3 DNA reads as TGTGCCAGCAGCCAAGGAGGCGGGGAGCTGTTTTTT. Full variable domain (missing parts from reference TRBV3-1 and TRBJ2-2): DTAVSQTPKYLVTQMGNDKSIKCEQNLGHDTMYWYKQDSKKFLKIMFSYNNKELIINETVPNRFSPKSPDKAHLNLHINSLELGDSAVYFCASSQGGGELFFGEGSRLTVL.

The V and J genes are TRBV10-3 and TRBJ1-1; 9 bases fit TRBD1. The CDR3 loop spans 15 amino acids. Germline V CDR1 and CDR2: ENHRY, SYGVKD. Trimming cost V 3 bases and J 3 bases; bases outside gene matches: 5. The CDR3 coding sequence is TGTGCCATCAGTGAACGGGGACAGGGCGACACTGAAGCTTTCTTT. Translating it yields CAISERGQGDTEAFF.

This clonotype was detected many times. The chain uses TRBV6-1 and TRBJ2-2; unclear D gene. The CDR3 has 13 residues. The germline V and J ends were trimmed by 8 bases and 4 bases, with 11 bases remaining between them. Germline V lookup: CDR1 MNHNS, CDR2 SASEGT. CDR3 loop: CASGRGATGELFF. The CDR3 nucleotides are TGTGCCAGCGGAAGAGGCGCCACCGGGGAGCTGTTTTTT.

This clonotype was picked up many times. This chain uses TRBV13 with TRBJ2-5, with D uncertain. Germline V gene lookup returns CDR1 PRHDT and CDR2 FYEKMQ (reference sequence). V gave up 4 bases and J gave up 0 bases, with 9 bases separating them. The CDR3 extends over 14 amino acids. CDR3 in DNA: TGTGCCAGCAGCTCCGGATCGTACCAAGAGACCCAGTACTTC. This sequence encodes CASSSGSYQETQYF.

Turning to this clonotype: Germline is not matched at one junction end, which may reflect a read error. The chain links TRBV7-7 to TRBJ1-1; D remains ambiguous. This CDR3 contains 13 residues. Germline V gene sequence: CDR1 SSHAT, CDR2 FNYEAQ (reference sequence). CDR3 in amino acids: CASSFQENAEAFF. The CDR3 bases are TGTGCTAGCAGCTTCCAGGAGAACGCTGAAGCTTTCTTT.

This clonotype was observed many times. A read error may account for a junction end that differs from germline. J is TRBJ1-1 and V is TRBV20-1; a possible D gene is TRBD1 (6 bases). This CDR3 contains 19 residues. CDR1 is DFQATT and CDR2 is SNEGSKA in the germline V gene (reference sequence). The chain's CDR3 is CNARNTGGHDYLGKTEAFF. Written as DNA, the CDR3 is TGCAATGCTAGAAACACCGGGGGACACGATTATTTGGGGAAGACTGAAGCTTTCTTT.

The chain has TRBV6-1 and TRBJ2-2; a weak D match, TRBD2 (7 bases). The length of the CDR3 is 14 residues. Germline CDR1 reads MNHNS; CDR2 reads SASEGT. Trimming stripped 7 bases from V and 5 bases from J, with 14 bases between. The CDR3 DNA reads TGTGCCAGCATGGGGGGGGCTCGGACCGGGGAGCTGTTTTTT. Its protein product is CASMGGARTGELFF.

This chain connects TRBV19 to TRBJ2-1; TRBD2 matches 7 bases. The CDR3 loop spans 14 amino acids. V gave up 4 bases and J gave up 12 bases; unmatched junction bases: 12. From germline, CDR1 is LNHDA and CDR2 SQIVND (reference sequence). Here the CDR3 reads CASSTSSLGGGQFF. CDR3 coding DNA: TGTGCCAGTAGTACTTCTTCGTTGGGCGGGGGGCAGTTCTTC.

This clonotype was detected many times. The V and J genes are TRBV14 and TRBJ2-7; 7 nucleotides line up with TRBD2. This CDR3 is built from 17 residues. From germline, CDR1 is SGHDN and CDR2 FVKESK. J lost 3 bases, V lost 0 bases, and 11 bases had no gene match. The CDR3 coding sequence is TGTGCCAGCAGCCAAGATATGGGTGCGGGAGAGAACTACGAGCAGTACTTC. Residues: CASSQDMGAGENYEQYF.

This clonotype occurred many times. CDR3 region: CASSVQQGTLNTEAFF. DNA for the CDR3: TGTGCCAGCAGCGTACAACAGGGGACCCTGAACACTGAAGCTTTCTTT. The rearrangement uses TRBV9 and TRBJ1-1; 7 bases agree with TRBD1. Germline V gene sequence: CDR1 SGDLS, CDR2 YYNGEE. Trimming removed 1 base from V and 0 bases from J; junction bases left unmatched: 6. The length of the CDR3 is 16 residues.

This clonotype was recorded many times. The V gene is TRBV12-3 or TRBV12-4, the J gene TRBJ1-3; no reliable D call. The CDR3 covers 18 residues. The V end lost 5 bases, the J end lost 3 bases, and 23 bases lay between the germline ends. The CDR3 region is CASSNDPGAKRDGNTIYF. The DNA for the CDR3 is TGTGCCAGCAGTAATGATCCGGGAGCCAAGAGGGATGGAAACACCATATATTTT.

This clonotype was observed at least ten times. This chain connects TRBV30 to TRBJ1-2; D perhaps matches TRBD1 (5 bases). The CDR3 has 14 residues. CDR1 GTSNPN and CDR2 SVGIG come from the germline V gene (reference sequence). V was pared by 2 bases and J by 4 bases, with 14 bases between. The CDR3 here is CAWSQSGGGYGYTF. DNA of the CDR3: TGTGCCTGGAGTCAATCGGGGGGGGGCTATGGCTACACCTTC.

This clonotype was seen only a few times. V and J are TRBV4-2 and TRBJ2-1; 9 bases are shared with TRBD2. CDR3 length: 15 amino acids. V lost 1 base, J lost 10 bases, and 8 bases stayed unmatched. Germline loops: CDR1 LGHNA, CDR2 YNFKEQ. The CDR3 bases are TGTGCCAGCAGCCAAGTTGGCGGGAGGGCCAGGGAGCAGTTCTTC. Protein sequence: CASSQVGGRAREQFF.

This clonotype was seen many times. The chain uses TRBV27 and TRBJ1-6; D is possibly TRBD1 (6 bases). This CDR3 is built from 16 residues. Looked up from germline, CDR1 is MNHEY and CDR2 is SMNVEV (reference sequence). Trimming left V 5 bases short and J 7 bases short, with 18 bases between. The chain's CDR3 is CASSAAGDTSNSPLHF. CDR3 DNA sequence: TGTGCCAGCAGTGCAGCAGGGGATACCTCAAATTCACCCCTCCACTTT.

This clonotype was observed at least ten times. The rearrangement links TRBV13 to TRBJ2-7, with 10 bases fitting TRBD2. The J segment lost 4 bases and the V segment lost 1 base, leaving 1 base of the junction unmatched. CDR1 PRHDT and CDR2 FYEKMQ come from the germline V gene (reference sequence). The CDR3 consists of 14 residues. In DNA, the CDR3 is TGTGCCAGCAGCTTAGCTAGCGGGAGTTACGAGCAGTACTTC. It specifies CASSLASGSYEQYF.

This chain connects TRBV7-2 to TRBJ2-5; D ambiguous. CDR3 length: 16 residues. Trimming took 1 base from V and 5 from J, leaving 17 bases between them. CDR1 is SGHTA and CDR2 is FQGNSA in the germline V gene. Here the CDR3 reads CASSLVSSPSSETQYF. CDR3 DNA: TGTGCCAGCAGCTTAGTGAGCAGCCCAAGCTCGGAGACCCAGTACTTC.

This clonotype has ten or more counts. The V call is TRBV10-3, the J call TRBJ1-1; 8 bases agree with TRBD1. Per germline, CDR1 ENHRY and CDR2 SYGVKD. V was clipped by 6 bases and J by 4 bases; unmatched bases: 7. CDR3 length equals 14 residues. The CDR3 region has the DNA TGTGCCATCAGACGTCAGGGGGCGAGCACTGAAGCTTTCTTT. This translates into CAIRRQGASTEAFF.

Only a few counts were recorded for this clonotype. The CDR3 DNA is TGTGCCAGCAGCTTAAATCCGACAACCTCGAACACTGAAGCTTTCTTT. Encoded protein: CASSLNPTTSNTEAFF. This chain joins TRBV7-3 and TRBJ1-1, with no clear D. Germline values: CDR1 SGHTA, CDR2 FQGTGA. With 1 base removed from V and 1 base from J, the gap between germline ends came to 13 bases. This CDR3 is built from 16 residues.